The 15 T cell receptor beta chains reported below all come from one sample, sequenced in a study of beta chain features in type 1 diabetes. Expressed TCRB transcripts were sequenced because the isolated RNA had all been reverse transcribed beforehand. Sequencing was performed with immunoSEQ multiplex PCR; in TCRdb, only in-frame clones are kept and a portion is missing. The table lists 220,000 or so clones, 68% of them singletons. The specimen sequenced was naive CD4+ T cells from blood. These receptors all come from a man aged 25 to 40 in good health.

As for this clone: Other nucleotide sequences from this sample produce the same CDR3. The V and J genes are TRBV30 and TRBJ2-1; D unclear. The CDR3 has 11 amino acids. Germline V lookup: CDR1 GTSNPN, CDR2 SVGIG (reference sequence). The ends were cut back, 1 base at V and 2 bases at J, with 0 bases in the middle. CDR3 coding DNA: TGTGCCTGGAGTGCCTACAATGAGCAGTTCTTC. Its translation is CAWSAYNEQFF.

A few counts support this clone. The CDR3 DNA reads as TGTGCCAGCAAGGGCAGTGGTAGCGGGAGTCTGGAGACCCAGTACTTC. This codes for CASKGSGSGSLETQYF. V gene TRBV28 combines with J gene TRBJ2-5; 9 nucleotides align to TRBD2. CDR3 length equals 16 residues. V lost 7 bases and J lost 5; bases outside the gene matches: 14. Germline V gene data show CDR1 as MDHEN and CDR2 as SYDVKM.

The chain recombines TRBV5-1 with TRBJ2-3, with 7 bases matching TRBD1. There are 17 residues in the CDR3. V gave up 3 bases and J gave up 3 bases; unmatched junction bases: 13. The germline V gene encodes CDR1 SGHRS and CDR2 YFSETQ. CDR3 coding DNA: TGCGCCAGCAGCTCCATTCCGGGACAGAATGGAACAGATACGCAGTATTTT. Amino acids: CASSSIPGQNGTDTQYF.

CDR3 residues: CASSVGGLTDTQYF. CDR3 sequence (DNA): TGTGCCAGCAGCGTAGGGGGGCTCACAGATACGCAGTATTTT. The chain is built from TRBV9 and TRBJ2-3, with D possibly TRBD1 on 6 matching bases. CDR3 size: 14 residues. The germline V and J ends were trimmed by 0 bases and 2 bases, with 7 bases remaining between them. Looked up from germline, CDR1 is SGDLS and CDR2 is YYNGEE.

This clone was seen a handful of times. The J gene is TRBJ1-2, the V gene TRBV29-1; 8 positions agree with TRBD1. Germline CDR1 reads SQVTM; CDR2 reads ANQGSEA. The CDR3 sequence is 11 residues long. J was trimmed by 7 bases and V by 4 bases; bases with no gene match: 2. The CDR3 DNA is TGCAGCGTTGGGACAGGGTCTGGCTACACCTTC. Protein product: CSVGTGSGYTF.

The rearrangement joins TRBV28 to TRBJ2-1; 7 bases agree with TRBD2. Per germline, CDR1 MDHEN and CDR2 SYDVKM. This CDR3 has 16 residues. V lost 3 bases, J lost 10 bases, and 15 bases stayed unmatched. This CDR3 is CASSFYGRARIGEQFF. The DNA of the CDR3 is TGTGCCAGCAGTTTTTATGGGAGGGCCAGGATTGGCGAGCAGTTCTTC.

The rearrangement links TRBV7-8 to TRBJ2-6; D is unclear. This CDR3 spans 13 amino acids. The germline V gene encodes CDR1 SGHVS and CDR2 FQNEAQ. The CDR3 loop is CALTISGANVLTF. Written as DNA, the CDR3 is TGTGCGCTCACTATATCTGGGGCCAACGTCCTGACTTTC.

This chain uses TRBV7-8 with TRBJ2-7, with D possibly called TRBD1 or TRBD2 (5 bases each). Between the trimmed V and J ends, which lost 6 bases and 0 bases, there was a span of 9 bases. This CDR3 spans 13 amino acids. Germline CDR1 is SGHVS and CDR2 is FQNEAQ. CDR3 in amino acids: CASRPRGSYEQYF. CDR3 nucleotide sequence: TGTGCCAGCAGGCCGAGGGGCTCCTACGAGCAGTACTTC.

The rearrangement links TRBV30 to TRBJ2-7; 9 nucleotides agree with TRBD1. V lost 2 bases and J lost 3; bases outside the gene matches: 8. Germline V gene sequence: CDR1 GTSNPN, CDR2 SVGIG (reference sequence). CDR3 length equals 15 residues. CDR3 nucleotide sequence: TGTGCCTGGAGTCATCCCGGGACAGGGATCTACGAGCAGTACTTC. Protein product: CAWSHPGTGIYEQYF.

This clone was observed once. As DNA, the CDR3 is TGTGCCAGCTCACCTCCGGGACAGGGCGGCAATGAGCAGTTCTTC. It yields the protein CASSPPGQGGNEQFF. The chain carries TRBV18 and TRBJ2-1; 9 positions match TRBD1. The CDR3 extends over 15 amino acids. V shed 3 bases, J shed 6 bases, and the junction held 6 bases outside the gene matches. The germline CDR1 and CDR2 sequences are KGHSH and LQKENI.

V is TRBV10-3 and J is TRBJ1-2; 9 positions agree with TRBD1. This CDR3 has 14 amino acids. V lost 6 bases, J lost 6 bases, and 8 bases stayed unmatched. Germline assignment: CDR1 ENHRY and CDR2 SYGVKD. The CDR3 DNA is TGTGCCATCAGGGAAAGTGGGACAGGGAATGGCTACACCTTC. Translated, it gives CAIRESGTGNGYTF.

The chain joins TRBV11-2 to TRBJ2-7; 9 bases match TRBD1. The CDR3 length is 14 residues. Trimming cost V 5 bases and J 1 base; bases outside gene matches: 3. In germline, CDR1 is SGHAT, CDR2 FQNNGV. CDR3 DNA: TGTGCCAGCAGCACGGGACAGGGTTCCTACGAGCAGTACTTC. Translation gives CASSTGQGSYEQYF.

For the CDR3, the DNA is TGTGCCAGCAGCTCCGGGACTAGTGTATACAATGAGCAGTTCTTC. Encoded protein: CASSSGTSVYNEQFF. V gene TRBV14 combines with J gene TRBJ2-1; 8 bases match TRBD2. Trimming at V came to 5 bases and at J to 4 bases, leaving 7 bases not matched to a gene. CDR3 length: 15 residues. The germline V gene has CDR1 SGHDN and CDR2 FVKESK.

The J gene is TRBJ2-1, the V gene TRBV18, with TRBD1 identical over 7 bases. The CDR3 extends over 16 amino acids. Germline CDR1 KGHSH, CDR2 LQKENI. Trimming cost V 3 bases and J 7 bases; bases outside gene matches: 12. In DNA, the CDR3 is TGTGCCAGCTCACCCCTACAGGGGCTGGATCCTAATGAGCAGTTCTTC. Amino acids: CASSPLQGLDPNEQFF.

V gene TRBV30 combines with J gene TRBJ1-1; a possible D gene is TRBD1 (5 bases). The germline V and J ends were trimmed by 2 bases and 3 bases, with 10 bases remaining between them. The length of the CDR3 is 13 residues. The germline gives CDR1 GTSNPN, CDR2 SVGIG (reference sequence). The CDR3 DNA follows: TGTGCCTGGAGTAAGTGGGGGGACACTGAAGCTTTCTTT. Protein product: CAWSKWGDTEAFF.